This T cell receptor beta chain originates from a study of shared T cell receptors in the human thymus. This table comes from immunoSEQ multiplex PCR, and its TCRdb copy is limited to in-frame clones, with some not included. Of about 540,000 clones listed, 70% to 80% were seen once; the top ten hold roughly 0.013%. Germline-derived CDR1 and CDR2 are SEHNR and FQNEAQ (reference sequence). This CDR3 region has 18 residues. With V trimmed by 4 bases and J by 2 bases, 7 bases remained unmatched. The sample was also linked to a second study, of human thymus T cells. As that report states: As related research reported, thymic repertoires overlapped highly among unrelated individuals.

This sequence was found in a boy younger than two with a congenital heart defect. V is TRBV7-9 and J is TRBJ2-4, with 14 nucleotides matching TRBD2. Specimen: thymocytes. This chain's CDR3 is CASSYGLAGGPTKNIQYF. DNA of the CDR3: TGTGCCAGCAGCTACGGACTAGCGGGAGGACCAACCAAAAACATTCAGTACTTC. Together with reference TRBV7-9 and TRBJ2-4, the CDR3 gives the full variable domain: DTGVSQNPRHKITKRGQNVTFRCDPISEHNRLYWYRQTLGQGPEFLTYFQNEAQLEKSRLLSDRFSAERPKGSFSTLEIQRTEQGDSAMYLCASSYGLAGGPTKNIQYFGAGTRLSVL.